Listed below are T cell receptor beta chains from one sample, sequenced in a study of CD8+CD57+ T cells in acquired aplastic anemia. MiXCR was run by TCRdb on the reads, yielding one entry per CDR3 protein. The table shows about 180,000 distinct CDR3 sequences, with 45% to 55% occurring only once. The specimen sequenced was sorted CD4+, CD8+, or CD8+CD57+ T cells (not recorded which) from PBMCs. All receptors derive from a human donor with aplastic anemia. Both conserved end residues are part of each CDR3. A D gene is named only where the DNA matches it firmly. Rows give clone size only sometimes, using once, few, many, or a class for an expanded clone.

V gene: TRBV5-1; J gene: TRBJ1-6; clone size: NA; D gene: NA; CDR3 DNA: TGCGCCAGCAGCCGTCCCGGTGGGGAGTCACCCCTCCACTTT; CDR3 protein: CASSRPGGESPLHF
V gene: TRBV5-4; J gene: TRBJ1-2; clone size: many; D gene: NA; CDR3 DNA: TGTGCCAGCAGCACTGGCCCAGATAACTATGGCTACACCTTC; CDR3 protein: CASSTGPDNYGYTF
V gene: TRBV2; J gene: TRBJ2-7; clone size: few; D gene: TRBD1; CDR3 DNA: TGTGCCAGCACTTTGCCAGGGGGCTCCTACGAGCAGTACTTC; CDR3 protein: CASTLPGGSYEQYF
V gene: TRBV29-1; J gene: TRBJ1-2; clone size: NA; D gene: NA; CDR3 DNA: TGCAGTTTTTTTGGACGAACTAACTATGGCTACACCTTC; CDR3 protein: CSFFGRTNYGYTF
V gene: TRBV5-1; J gene: TRBJ1-6; clone size: NA; D gene: NA; CDR3 DNA: TGCGCCAGCAGCTCTGACATTTTCTATAATTCACCCCTCCACTTT; CDR3 protein: CASSSDIFYNSPLHF
V gene: TRBV7-9; J gene: TRBJ2-3; clone size: many; D gene: NA; CDR3 DNA: TGTGCCAGCCACCGGATACAAGACACAGATACGCAGTATTTT; CDR3 protein: CASHRIQDTDTQYF
V gene: TRBV29-1; J gene: TRBJ1-2; clone size: once; D gene: NA; CDR3 DNA: TGCAGCGGGTGGGGGGGCGGTGGCTATGGCTACACCTTC; CDR3 protein: CSGWGGGGYGYTF
V gene: TRBV5-1; J gene: TRBJ2-7; clone size: NA; D gene: NA; CDR3 DNA: TGCGCCAGCAGCTTAGATGGACGGTCAGACGAGCAGTACTTC; CDR3 protein: CASSLDGRSDEQYF
V gene: TRBV7-9; J gene: TRBJ1-1; clone size: NA; D gene: NA; CDR3 DNA: TGTGCCAGCACCCCAGGGGCGCCATCGGGCACTGAGGCTTTCTTT; CDR3 protein: CASTPGAPSGTEAFF
V gene: TRBV20-1; J gene: TRBJ2-7; clone size: NA; D gene: NA; CDR3 DNA: TGCAGTGCTAGAGATCAGGAGCCGTCTATAGGGTACTTC; CDR3 protein: CSARDQEPSIGYF
V gene: TRBV7-2; J gene: TRBJ2-7; clone size: few; D gene: NA; CDR3 DNA: TGTACCAGCAGCTTAGCGCTATACGAGCAGTACTTC; CDR3 protein: CTSSLALYEQYF
V gene: TRBV5-1; J gene: TRBJ2-3; clone size: NA; D gene: NA; CDR3 DNA: TGCGCCAGCAGCTTGGAAGGGACCCCTAGCACAGATACGCAGTATTTT; CDR3 protein: CASSLEGTPSTDTQYF
V gene: TRBV29-1; J gene: TRBJ2-1; clone size: NA; D gene: TRBD2; CDR3 DNA: TGCAGCGTTGCGGGAGAAGCGGGAGGGCCCAGGAATGAGCAGTTCTTC; CDR3 protein: CSVAGEAGGPRNEQFF
V gene: TRBV10-2; J gene: TRBJ2-3; clone size: many; D gene: TRBD1; CDR3 DNA: TGCGCCAGCAGTGATCAGGGGGCCTTCACAGATACGCAGTATTTT; CDR3 protein: CASSDQGAFTDTQYF
V gene: TRBV18; J gene: TRBJ1-1; clone size: NA; D gene: NA; CDR3 DNA: TGTGCCAGCTCACCGCACAAATTGCCCAACCCAGCTTTCTTT; CDR3 protein: CASSPHKLPNPAFF
V gene: TRBV2; J gene: TRBJ1-5; clone size: once; D gene: NA; CDR3 DNA: TGTGCCGGCACCGGGAGTCGCAATCAGCCCCAGCATTTT; CDR3 protein: CAGTGSRNQPQHF
V gene: TRBV20-1; J gene: TRBJ1-1; clone size: few; D gene: NA; CDR3 DNA: TGCAGTGCTAGGTTTGCGAACACTGAAGCTTTCTTT; CDR3 protein: CSARFANTEAFF
V gene: TRBV7-9; J gene: TRBJ2-3; clone size: many; D gene: NA; CDR3 DNA: TGTGCCAGCAGTATACCCTCGGACTTTATCACAGATACGCAGTATTTT; CDR3 protein: CASSIPSDFITDTQYF
V gene: TRBV11-2; J gene: TRBJ1-3; clone size: many; D gene: TRBD1; CDR3 DNA: TGTGCCAGCAGCTCGACAGGGTGGGGAAACACCATATATTTT; CDR3 protein: CASSSTGWGNTIYF
V gene: TRBV19; J gene: TRBJ1-4; clone size: many; D gene: NA; CDR3 DNA: TGTGCCAGCCGTACTGGGGAAAAACTGTTTTTT; CDR3 protein: CASRTGEKLFF
V gene: TRBV29-1; J gene: TRBJ2-1; clone size: few; D gene: TRBD2; CDR3 DNA: TGCAGCGCTAGAACACTAGCGGGTTTCAATGAGCAGTTCTTC; CDR3 protein: CSARTLAGFNEQFF
V gene: TRBV19; J gene: TRBJ1-1; clone size: NA; D gene: NA; CDR3 DNA: TGTGCCAGTACCACGGGGCCCATGGGCACTGAAGCTTTCTTT; CDR3 protein: CASTTGPMGTEAFF
V gene: TRBV5-5; J gene: TRBJ1-2; clone size: NA; D gene: NA; CDR3 DNA: TGTGCCAGCAGCTTGGGGTCAGGGACCTATGGCTACACCTTC; CDR3 protein: CASSLGSGTYGYTF
V gene: TRBV3-1; J gene: TRBJ2-1; clone size: NA; D gene: NA; CDR3 DNA: TGTGCCAGCAGCCAAGTGGGTAGCCTAGCGACTTACAATGAGCAGTTCTTC; CDR3 protein: CASSQVGSLATYNEQFF
V gene: TRBV7-3; J gene: TRBJ2-1; clone size: NA; D gene: NA; CDR3 DNA: TGTGCCAGCAGCTCGACAGTTTACAATGAGCAGTTCTTC; CDR3 protein: CASSSTVYNEQFF
V gene: TRBV24-1; J gene: TRBJ2-7; clone size: NA; D gene: NA; CDR3 DNA: TGTGCCAGCAGGGGGGCGGCCAGGGTGTACGAGCAGTACTTC; CDR3 protein: CASRGAARVYEQYF
V gene: TRBV29-1; J gene: TRBJ1-1; clone size: NA; D gene: NA; CDR3 DNA: TGCAGCGTTGAAGACTCGCTGGAAGCTTTCTTT; CDR3 protein: CSVEDSLEAFF
V gene: TRBV2; J gene: TRBJ1-3; clone size: NA; D gene: NA; CDR3 DNA: TGTGCCAGCAGCCAACAGGGCATCCCTGGAAACACCATATATTTT; CDR3 protein: CASSQQGIPGNTIYF
V gene: TRBV5-1; J gene: TRBJ2-5; clone size: many; D gene: TRBD2; CDR3 DNA: TGCGCCAGCAGCTTGAACGGACTAGCGGCGCAAGAGACCCAGTACTTC; CDR3 protein: CASSLNGLAAQETQYF
V gene: TRBV6-1; J gene: TRBJ2-7; clone size: many; D gene: TRBD2; CDR3 DNA: TGTGTCGCGGGGGGGGATTACGAGCAGTACTTC; CDR3 protein: CVAGGDYEQYF
V gene: TRBV2; J gene: TRBJ1-1; clone size: NA; D gene: TRBD1; CDR3 DNA: TGTGCCATTACGGGACAGGGAGGAAACACTGAAGCTTTCTTT; CDR3 protein: CAITGQGGNTEAFF
V gene: TRBV12-3/TRBV12-4; J gene: TRBJ1-1; clone size: many; D gene: TRBD1; CDR3 DNA: TGTGCCAGCAGGATCGGACAGGGGAATGAAGCTTTCTTT; CDR3 protein: CASRIGQGNEAFF
V gene: TRBV5-1; J gene: TRBJ1-5; clone size: many; D gene: TRBD1; CDR3 DNA: TGCGCCAGCAGCTTGGGACAGGGGGACACCCAGCCCCAGCATTTT; CDR3 protein: CASSLGQGDTQPQHF
V gene: TRBV19; J gene: TRBJ1-1; clone size: NA; D gene: NA; CDR3 DNA: TGTGCCAGTAGCTGGACGAACACTGAAGCTTTCTTT; CDR3 protein: CASSWTNTEAFF
V gene: TRBV11-2; J gene: TRBJ2-7; clone size: NA; D gene: TRBD2; CDR3 DNA: TGTGCCAGCAGCTTAGATGGCGGGGGGGCGAGTGAGCAGTACTTC; CDR3 protein: CASSLDGGGASEQYF
V gene: TRBV9; J gene: TRBJ1-4; clone size: many; D gene: NA; CDR3 DNA: TGTGCCAGCAGCGTAGGGGTCAGATCGATCGGGGAAAAACTGTTTTTT; CDR3 protein: CASSVGVRSIGEKLFF
V gene: TRBV24-1; J gene: TRBJ2-2; clone size: NA; D gene: TRBD1; CDR3 DNA: TGTGCCACCAGTCCAGGACAGGCCACCGGGGAGCTGTTTTTT; CDR3 protein: CATSPGQATGELFF
V gene: TRBV20-1; J gene: TRBJ2-7; clone size: NA; D gene: NA; CDR3 DNA: TGCAGTGCTATAGGACGGGGGAACACCTACGAGCAGTACTTC; CDR3 protein: CSAIGRGNTYEQYF
V gene: TRBV5-1; J gene: TRBJ1-5; clone size: NA; D gene: NA; CDR3 DNA: TGCGCCAGCAGGCAGGCAGAGGTCCCTAATCAGCCCCAGCATTTT; CDR3 protein: CASRQAEVPNQPQHF
V gene: TRBV7-2; J gene: TRBJ2-3; clone size: many; D gene: TRBD2; CDR3 DNA: TGTGCCAGCAGCCAAGGACTAGACTCAGATACGCAGTATTTT; CDR3 protein: CASSQGLDSDTQYF
V gene: TRBV20-1; J gene: TRBJ2-5; clone size: NA; D gene: NA; CDR3 DNA: TGCAGTGCTAGAGACCCAGCCGGGGGCGAGATTGCGGCCCAGTACTTC; CDR3 protein: CSARDPAGGEIAAQYF
V gene: TRBV5-1; J gene: TRBJ1-5; clone size: NA; D gene: NA; CDR3 DNA: TGCGCCAGCAGCCCGTCGGGCGGGGGTTTCAATCAGCCCCAGCATTTT; CDR3 protein: CASSPSGGGFNQPQHF
V gene: TRBV5-1; J gene: TRBJ2-2; clone size: many; D gene: NA; CDR3 DNA: TGCGCCAGCAGTACAGGGAGCCCGAACACCGGGGAGCTGTTTTTT; CDR3 protein: CASSTGSPNTGELFF
V gene: TRBV20-1; J gene: TRBJ2-2; clone size: NA; D gene: NA; CDR3 DNA: TGCAGTGCTATAGTTGTCGGGGAGCTGTTTTTT; CDR3 protein: CSAIVVGELFF
V gene: TRBV6-1; J gene: TRBJ1-1; clone size: once; D gene: NA; CDR3 DNA: TGTGCCAGCAAGGTGGGCACTGAAGCTTTCTTT; CDR3 protein: CASKVGTEAFF
V gene: TRBV10-3; J gene: TRBJ2-3; clone size: once; D gene: TRBD2; CDR3 DNA: TGTGCCATCATGACGGGGGGGGCCACAGATACGCAGTATTTT; CDR3 protein: CAIMTGGATDTQYF
V gene: TRBV7-2; J gene: TRBJ2-2; clone size: many; D gene: NA; CDR3 DNA: TGTGCCAGCAGCCGACCCAAGCCGCTGACCGGGGAGCTGTTTTTT; CDR3 protein: CASSRPKPLTGELFF
V gene: TRBV14; J gene: TRBJ2-1; clone size: many; D gene: NA; CDR3 DNA: TGTGCCAGCAGCCAAGCTTCCGGAGGAGGTAGTGAGCAGTTCTTC; CDR3 protein: CASSQASGGGSEQFF
V gene: TRBV5-4; J gene: TRBJ1-2; clone size: many; D gene: TRBD1; CDR3 DNA: TGTGCCAGCAGCTCTAGCGGCCCGGGACAGGACTATGGCTACACCTTC; CDR3 protein: CASSSSGPGQDYGYTF
V gene: TRBV2; J gene: TRBJ2-1; clone size: many; D gene: TRBD2; CDR3 DNA: TGTGCCAGCAGTGAAGCTGGCGGGGGGGGCCTGCGTGAGCAGTTCTTC; CDR3 protein: CASSEAGGGGLREQFF
V gene: TRBV20-1; J gene: TRBJ2-2; clone size: NA; D gene: NA; CDR3 DNA: TGCAGTGCTAGCTCACGGGGGACGAACACCGGGGAGCTGTTTTTT; CDR3 protein: CSASSRGTNTGELFF
V gene: TRBV20-1; J gene: TRBJ2-7; clone size: NA; D gene: NA; CDR3 DNA: TGCAGTGCTAACGGGGACTCCTACGAGCAGTACTTC; CDR3 protein: CSANGDSYEQYF